Included here is one T cell receptor (beta chain) sequence, with context. Its specificity is unknown. The CDR3 consists of 15 residues. In germline, CDR1 is MGHRA, CDR2 YSYEKL. V lost 1 base to trimming and J lost 5 bases, with 12 bases between them. These data are taken from a study of cytotoxic CD8 clonotypes in ibrutinib-treated CLL. Across the study: There were about 10 relapsed/refractory patients and roughly 15 treatment-naive patients, and fewer than 18 were IGHV unmutated. Timing of response sample collection was a median roughly twelve months after treatment start, with a range of 6 to 36. Findings and caveats of the study: There were few public clonotypes, and on treatment they contracted or stayed stable. Clonality, elevated at ibrutinib response, dropped back toward baseline at progression.

Using immunoSEQ multiplex PCR, the repertoire was profiled, and TCRdb retains in-frame clones only, with some absent. Among approximately 320,000 clones listed, over 55% were seen once. V and J are TRBV4-1 and TRBJ1-5, with D hard to call. The specimen comprised PBMCs, sampled after 36 months of ibrutinib treatment. This sequence was found in a human donor with chronic lymphocytic leukemia. CDR3 bases: TGCGCCAGCAGCCAAGCTGGACCGTTCCATCAGCCCCAGCATTTT. It encodes CASSQAGPFHQPQHF.